This section outlines one T cell receptor beta chain sequence together with its context. The antigen remains undetermined. The data were taken from a study of beta chain features in type 1 diabetes. Whole-study context: Across all samples, over 85 million sorted cells were examined. Study results and limitations: A greater similarity of naive, central memory and Treg TCRB repertoires was seen among patients than among healthy donors. Amplification by PCR could prefer shorter templates, with the same effect in patients and controls.

The CDR3 is made up of 17 amino acids. The germline V gene encodes CDR1 MGHRA and CDR2 YSYEKL. Trimming took 1 base from V and 1 from J, leaving 13 bases between them. The investigators reverse transcribed all of the isolated RNA, so they sequenced expressed TCRB transcripts. The data were produced by immunoSEQ multiplex PCR, yet TCRdb's version contains in-frame clones alone and is incomplete. The data contain tens of thousands of clones, approximately 59% of them singletons. This chain uses TRBV4-1 with TRBJ2-2; D gene unclear. This receptor was identified in a woman aged 18-29 years in good health. The sequenced material came from Tregs from blood. The CDR3 loop reads CASSQGGVRQNTGELFF. The CDR3 DNA sequence: TGCGCCAGCAGCCAAGGTGGCGTGAGACAGAACACCGGGGAGCTGTTTTTT.